These 25 T cell receptor beta chains were sequenced from one sample in a study of shared clonotypes between healthy human individuals. Profiled with immunoSEQ multiplex PCR; TCRdb holds only in-frame clones, not every one. The table has some 530,000 clones, about 72% seen once. Sequencing was performed on PBMCs. The receptors come from a woman in her thirties or forties in good health. Some clones in this sample may be carry-over from other donors' samples.

This clone showed up many times. This chain joins TRBV7-2 and TRBJ2-2; a weak D match, TRBD1 (5 bases). The CDR3 is 16 amino acids. Germline V CDR1 and CDR2: SGHTA, FQGNSA. Trimming removed 5 bases from V and 0 bases from J, with 13 bases in between. The DNA of the CDR3 is TGTGCCAGCAGCCGGTTGACAGAAGCGAACACCGGGGAGCTGTTTTTT. It yields the protein CASSRLTEANTGELFF. Complete variable domain (other parts from reference TRBV7-2 and TRBJ2-2): GAGVSQSPSNKVTEKGKDVELRCDPISGHTALYWYRQSLGQGLEFLIYFQGNSAPDKSGLPSDRFSAERTGGSVSTLTIQRTQQEDSAVYLCASSRLTEANTGELFFGEGSRLTVL.

The chain carries TRBV7-8 and TRBJ2-1; 7 nucleotides line up with TRBD1. Germline CDR1 is SGHVS and CDR2 is FQNEAQ. The trim removed 2 bases at V and 2 bases at J, leaving 6 bases unmatched. This CDR3 has 16 residues. CDR3 coding DNA: TGTGCCAGCAGCTTAAGTTTCACAGGGGCCTACAATGAGCAGTTCTTC. It yields the protein CASSLSFTGAYNEQFF.

The chain carries TRBV7-2 and TRBJ2-1, with 8 bases fitting TRBD2. J lost 4 bases, V lost 5 bases, and 4 bases had no gene match. The CDR3 contains 14 residues. Germline V gene lookup returns CDR1 SGHTA and CDR2 FQGNSA. In DNA form, the CDR3 reads TGTGCCAGCAGCAAAACTAGCGGTTACAATGAGCAGTTCTTC. This codes for CASSKTSGYNEQFF. Drawing the rest from reference TRBV7-2 and TRBJ2-1, the complete variable domain is GAGVSQSPSNKVTEKGKDVELRCDPISGHTALYWYRQSLGQGLEFLIYFQGNSAPDKSGLPSDRFSAERTGGSVSTLTIQRTQQEDSAVYLCASSKTSGYNEQFFGPGTRLTVL.

The DNA of the CDR3 is TGCGCCAGCAGCCAACATAAAGCGGGAGCGGCCTACGAGCAGTACTTC. Translation gives CASSQHKAGAAYEQYF. The V call is TRBV4-3, the J call TRBJ2-7; TRBD2 matches at 8 bases. V shed 2 bases and J 2 bases; nucleotides not matched to a gene: 8. Germline V gives CDR1 LGHNA, CDR2 YSLEER. The CDR3 runs 16 residues.

Turning to this clone: A far larger clone is just one base off, so this is likely a read error. This chain uses TRBV6-1 with TRBJ2-7, with D uncertain. Germline V gives CDR1 MNHNS, CDR2 SASEGT. CDR3 length: 13 amino acids. The CDR3 is CASSDYSSSEQYF. CDR3 in DNA: TGTGCCAGCAGTGACTACAGCTCCTCCGAGCAGTACTTC.

CDR3: CASSRLGWNEKLFF. In nucleotides, the CDR3 is TGTGCCAGCAGCAGGCTGGGGTGGAATGAAAAACTGTTTTTT. The chain has TRBV6-1 and TRBJ1-4; D not resolved. Germline assignment: CDR1 MNHNS and CDR2 SASEGT. This CDR3 contains 14 residues. V lost 6 bases, J lost 5 bases, and 13 bases lay in between.

The chain employs TRBV11-2 and TRBJ2-7; TRBD1 aligns across 9 bases. Germline assignment: CDR1 SGHAT and CDR2 FQNNGV. After removal of 2 bases from V and 4 bases from J, the junction contained 6 bases not matched to a gene. The CDR3 length is 15 residues. The CDR3 here is CASSLLRTGEYEQYF. CDR3 nucleotide sequence: TGTGCCAGCAGCTTATTAAGGACAGGGGAGTACGAGCAGTACTTC.

The genes are TRBV6-4 and TRBJ2-3; 13 nucleotides line up with TRBD2. Germline V gene sequence: CDR1 MRHNA, CDR2 SNTAGT. The V and J ends lost 3 bases and 4 bases, in that order; junction bases with no gene match: 4. This CDR3 is built from 16 residues. The CDR3 loop reads CASSERLAGGSDTQYF. In DNA form, the CDR3 reads TGTGCCAGCAGTGAGAGACTAGCGGGAGGATCAGATACGCAGTATTTT.

The J gene is TRBJ1-3, the V gene TRBV2; D not certain. The CDR3 is 13 residues long. The ends were cut back, 7 bases at V and 4 bases at J, with 11 bases in the middle. Germline V CDR1 and CDR2: SNHLY, FYNNEI. CDR3 sequence reads: CASNPEWGNTIYF. The CDR3 DNA is TGTGCCAGCAATCCTGAATGGGGAAACACCATATATTTT.

As for this clone: A far larger clone is off by one base, so a read error is likely. The chain joins TRBV2 to TRBJ1-5; 7 nucleotides match TRBD1. This CDR3 is built from 14 residues. Germline CDR1 reads SNHLY; CDR2 reads FYNNEI. The junction had 10 bases not matched to a gene; V was cut back by 7 bases and J by 7 bases. The CDR3 nucleotides are TGTGCCAGCATGTCTACAGGGGACCGACAGCCCCAGCATTTT. This gives the protein CASMSTGDRQPQHF.

The rearrangement joins TRBV2 to TRBJ2-5; 7 positions agree with TRBD1. Looked up from germline, CDR1 is SNHLY and CDR2 is FYNNEI. This CDR3 is built from 18 residues. V lost 4 bases and J lost 7; bases outside the gene matches: 21. CDR3: CASSVSGGPTPGGGTQYF. The CDR3 DNA reads as TGTGCCAGCAGTGTTTCAGGGGGTCCGACTCCAGGTGGTGGGACCCAGTACTTC.

The genes are TRBV11-3 and TRBJ2-1; D may be TRBD1 (7 bases). Trimming removed 3 bases at V and 6 bases at J, with 15 bases between. Germline V CDR1 and CDR2: SGHNT, YENEEA. The CDR3 is made up of 15 amino acids. CDR3: CASSFRGARANEQFF. CDR3 sequence (DNA): TGTGCCAGCAGCTTCAGGGGGGCCAGAGCCAATGAGCAGTTCTTC.

The V and J genes are TRBV5-1 and TRBJ1-6, with D possibly TRBD1 on 5 matching bases. V was cut by 7 bases and J by 5 bases, with 13 bases left in between. The CDR3 is made up of 14 amino acids. Germline V gene data show CDR1 as SGHRS and CDR2 as YFSETQ. The CDR3 nucleotides are TGCGCCAGCGGCACCGGGGGAAATAATTCACCCCTCCACTTT. Translated: CASGTGGNNSPLHF.

This chain links TRBV2 with TRBJ2-7; 9 nucleotides agree with TRBD2. V shed 8 bases and J 10 bases; nucleotides not matched to a gene: 12. The CDR3 has 13 residues. Germline V gives CDR1 SNHLY, CDR2 FYNNEI. The CDR3 region is CASSEDSGSTQYF. In DNA form, the CDR3 reads TGTGCCAGCTCCGAGGATAGCGGGAGTACTCAGTACTTC.

This sequence joins TRBV5-1 and TRBJ2-1; TRBD2 matches at 15 bases. Germline CDR1 and CDR2: SGHRS and YFSETQ. Unmatched junction bases numbered 12, after V lost 4 bases and J lost 13 bases. This CDR3 has 16 amino acids. The CDR3 protein is CASSLFPGLAGGRQFF. The CDR3 DNA reads TGCGCCAGCAGCCTTTTCCCGGGACTAGCGGGAGGACGACAGTTCTTC.

This chain connects TRBV4-2 to TRBJ2-7, with 7 bases matching TRBD2. The CDR3 has 14 residues. The V and J ends lost 1 base and 3 bases, in that order; junction bases with no gene match: 3. CDR1 LGHNA and CDR2 YNFKEQ come from the germline V gene. The CDR3 DNA reads TGTGCCAGCAGCCAAGGGGACTATGGCTACGAGCAGTACTTC. Its translation is CASSQGDYGYEQYF.

The chain is built from TRBV29-1 and TRBJ2-5, with TRBD2 matching over 10 bases. V dropped 7 bases and J dropped 5; count of bases not matched to a gene: 10. From germline, CDR1 is SQVTM and CDR2 ANQGSEA. CDR3 length: 14 residues. The CDR3 loop is CSGRAGGPGETQYF. CDR3 nucleotides: TGCAGCGGGAGAGCGGGAGGGCCTGGGGAGACCCAGTACTTC.

V and J are TRBV14 and TRBJ2-2; unclear D gene. Germline V gene lookup returns CDR1 SGHDN and CDR2 FVKESK. CDR3 length equals 16 residues. V lost 4 bases, J lost 1 base, and 13 bases lay in between. The CDR3 region is CASSPLRVVNTGELFF. CDR3 in DNA: TGTGCCAGCAGCCCCCTTCGAGTGGTGAACACCGGGGAGCTGTTTTTT.

In this sample, this clone turned up a few times. V is TRBV18 and J is TRBJ1-1; 8 positions match TRBD1. The V gene end was trimmed by 0 bases and the J gene end by 1 base; junction bases not matched to a gene: 4. Germline CDR1 KGHSH, CDR2 LQKENI. The CDR3 loop spans 16 amino acids. CDR3 residues: CASSPPGQGRNTEAFF. In nucleotides, the CDR3 is TGTGCCAGCTCACCACCAGGACAGGGCAGGAACACTGAAGCTTTCTTT.

This clone was seen just once. A junction boundary mismatches the germline segment, possibly from a read error. The chain couples TRBV28 to TRBJ1-2; D is unresolved. Germline V gives CDR1 MDHEN, CDR2 SYDVKM. CDR3 length: 12 residues. The CDR3 sequence is CASRAPSYDYTF. In nucleotides, the CDR3 is TGTGCCAGCAGGGCCCCATCCTATGACTACACCTTC.

The sample holds one count of this clone. The genes are TRBV28 and TRBJ2-5, with TRBD1 matching over 10 bases. V lost 2 bases and J lost 3; bases outside the gene matches: 12. This CDR3 has 18 amino acids. Germline V CDR1 and CDR2: MDHEN, SYDVKM. In DNA form, the CDR3 reads TGTGCCAGCAGTTTACTTAAACCCGGGACAGGGGTGAAAGAGACCCAGTACTTC. It yields the protein CASSLLKPGTGVKETQYF.

CDR3 nucleotides: TGTGCCAGCAGTGCCCTAGACAGGCTGAACACTGAAGCTTTCTTT. As protein: CASSALDRLNTEAFF. The chain has TRBV6-1 and TRBJ1-1; maybe TRBD1 (6 bases). This CDR3 region has 15 residues. V lost 4 bases to trimming and J lost 0 bases, with 12 bases between them. In germline, CDR1 is MNHNS, CDR2 SASEGT.

V usage is TRBV5-1 and J usage is TRBJ1-6; tentative D call: TRBD1 (5 bases). This CDR3 spans 16 amino acids. V shed 4 bases and J shed 5 bases, with 16 bases lying between them. Per the germline V gene, CDR1 is SGHRS and CDR2 is YFSETQ. CDR3 residues: CASSPVGGTNNSPLHF. The CDR3 coding sequence is TGCGCCAGCAGCCCCGTCGGGGGGACGAATAATTCACCCCTCCACTTT.

On this clone itself: Distinct nucleotide sequences in the sample also encode this CDR3. The CDR3 DNA is TGTGCCAGCACATCTACAGATACGCAGTATTTT. It codes for CASTSTDTQYF. This sequence joins TRBV7-8 and TRBJ2-3; no clear D gene. V was trimmed by 7 bases and J by 3 bases, leaving 5 bases between them. The germline gives CDR1 SGHVS, CDR2 FQNEAQ. The CDR3 totals 11 residues.

This clone was seen many times. The chain employs TRBV9 and TRBJ2-1; 12 bases are shared with TRBD1. V lost 1 base and J lost 10; bases outside the gene matches: 9. This CDR3 contains 16 residues. The germline V gene encodes CDR1 SGDLS and CDR2 YYNGEE. CDR3 region: CASSVSGTGGTGEQFF. The CDR3 nucleotides read TGTGCCAGCAGCGTATCTGGGACAGGGGGCACAGGGGAGCAGTTCTTC.